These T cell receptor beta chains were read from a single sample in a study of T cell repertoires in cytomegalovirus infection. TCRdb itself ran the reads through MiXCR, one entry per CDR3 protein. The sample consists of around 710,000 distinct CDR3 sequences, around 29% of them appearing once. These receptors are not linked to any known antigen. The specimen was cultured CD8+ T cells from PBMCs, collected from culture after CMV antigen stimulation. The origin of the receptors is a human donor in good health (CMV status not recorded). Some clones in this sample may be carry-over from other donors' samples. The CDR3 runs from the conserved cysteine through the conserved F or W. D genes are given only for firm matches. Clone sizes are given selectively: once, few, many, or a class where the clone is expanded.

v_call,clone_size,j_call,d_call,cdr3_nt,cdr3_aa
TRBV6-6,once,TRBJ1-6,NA,TGTGCCACCGATACGCGGGGGGCACACTCACCCCTCCACTTT,CATDTRGAHSPLHF
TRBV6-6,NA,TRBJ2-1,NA,TGTGCCAGCAGCCCGGAGTTCATCGACCCTCTCTACAATGAGCAGTTCTTC,CASSPEFIDPLYNEQFF
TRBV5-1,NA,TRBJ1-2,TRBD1,TGCGCCAGCAGCTTGGGACAGGGGGGACATGGCTACACCTTC,CASSLGQGGHGYTF
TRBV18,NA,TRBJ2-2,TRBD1,TGTGCCAGCTCCGAGGAGGTCGGACAGGGTTACACCGGGGAGCTGTTTTTT,CASSEEVGQGYTGELFF
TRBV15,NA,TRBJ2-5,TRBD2,TGTGCCACCAGGAAGCTAGCGGGGGCCGGGGAGACCCAGTACTTC,CATRKLAGAGETQYF
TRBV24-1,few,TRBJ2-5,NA,TGTGCCACCAGTGATTTGAATGCCGGCAGCCAAGAGACCCAGTACTTC,CATSDLNAGSQETQYF
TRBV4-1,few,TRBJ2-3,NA,TGCGCCAGCAGCCAAGCTAGTGGCGCAGATACGCAGTATTTT,CASSQASGADTQYF
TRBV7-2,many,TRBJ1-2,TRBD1,TGTGCCAGCAGCTTAGAGGGACAGGGTAACTATGGCTACACCTTC,CASSLEGQGNYGYTF
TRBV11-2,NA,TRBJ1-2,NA,TGTGCCAGCAGCTTAGATAGCCATGGGGTCTCGGGCTACACCTTC,CASSLDSHGVSGYTF
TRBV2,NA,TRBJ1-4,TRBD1,TGTGCCAGCACCTTCTCCTGGGACAGGGCTGAAAAACTGTTTTTT,CASTFSWDRAEKLFF
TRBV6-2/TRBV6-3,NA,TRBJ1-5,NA,TGTGCCAGCAGTTACCTGTATCAGCCCCAGCATTTT,CASSYLYQPQHF
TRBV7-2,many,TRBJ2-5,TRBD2,TGTGCCAGCAGCTTAGTCAGAGCGGGGAAAGAGACCCAGTACTTC,CASSLVRAGKETQYF
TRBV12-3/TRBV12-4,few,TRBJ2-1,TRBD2,TGTGCCAGCACCCGGGGGGACTCTAACTACAATGAGCAGTTCTTC,CASTRGDSNYNEQFF
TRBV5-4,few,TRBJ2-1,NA,TGTGCCAGCAGCTTGGGTGGGGGGCACAATGAGCAGTTCTTC,CASSLGGGHNEQFF
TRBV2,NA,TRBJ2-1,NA,TGTGCCAGCCCCCTTGAACTAGGCTCCTACAATGAGCAGTTCTTC,CASPLELGSYNEQFF
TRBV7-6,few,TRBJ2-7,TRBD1,TGTGCCAGCAGCTCAGGACAGGGACGGGCGCACTCCTACGAGCAGTACTTC,CASSSGQGRAHSYEQYF
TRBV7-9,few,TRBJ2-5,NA,TGTGCCAGCAGCTCTAGAGGACAGTATTGGTACCAAGAGACCCAGTACTTC,CASSSRGQYWYQETQYF
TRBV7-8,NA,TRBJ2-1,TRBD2,TGTGCCAGCAGCTTAGTAGGCACGGGGGGGGGCAATGAGCAGTTCTTC,CASSLVGTGGGNEQFF
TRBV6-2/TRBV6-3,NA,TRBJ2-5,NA,TGTGCCAGCAGTTACACAGCGCGCCAAGAGACCCAGTACTTC,CASSYTARQETQYF
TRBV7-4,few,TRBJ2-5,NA,TGTGCCAGCAGATCGGTAGACAGACTACAAGAGACCCAGTACTTC,CASRSVDRLQETQYF
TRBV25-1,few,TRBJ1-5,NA,TGTGCCAGCAGTGTGGGAAGACCCGAAAATCAGCCCCAGCATTTT,CASSVGRPENQPQHF
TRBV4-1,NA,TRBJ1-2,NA,TGCGCCAGCAGCCAACTGGGGGATGGCTATGGCTACACCTTC,CASSQLGDGYGYTF
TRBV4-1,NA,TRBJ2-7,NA,TGCGCCAGCAAGTCCGGGCTTGAGCAGTACTTC,CASKSGLEQYF
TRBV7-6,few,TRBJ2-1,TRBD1,TGTGCCAGCAGCTACAGGGGTGAGAATGAGCAGTTCTTC,CASSYRGENEQFF
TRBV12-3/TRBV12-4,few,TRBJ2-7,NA,TGTGCCAGCAGTTCCCCCAATAAGGGGGGGTACTACGAGCAGTACTTC,CASSSPNKGGYYEQYF
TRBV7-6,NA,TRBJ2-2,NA,TGTGCCAGCAGCTTAGGGCAGACGACCGGGGAGCTGTTTTTT,CASSLGQTTGELFF
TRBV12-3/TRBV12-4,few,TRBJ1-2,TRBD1,TGTGCCAGCAGCCGGGACAGGCCAGGGTACACCTTC,CASSRDRPGYTF
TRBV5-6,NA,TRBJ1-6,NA,TGTGCCAGCAGCTTGGGATTTAAAACAGGTCTCTTGTCACCCCTCCACTTT,CASSLGFKTGLLSPLHF
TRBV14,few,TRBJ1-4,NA,TGTGCCAGCAGCCAAGAAGGGCAGACTAATGAAAAACTGTTTTTT,CASSQEGQTNEKLFF
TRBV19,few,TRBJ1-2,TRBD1,TGTGCCAGTAGTGAATCGGTCACAGGGGGCTATGGCTACACCTTC,CASSESVTGGYGYTF
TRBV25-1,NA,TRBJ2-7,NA,TGTGCCAGCAGTGAATATAGACCATGGACAGACTCCTACGAGCAGTACTTC,CASSEYRPWTDSYEQYF
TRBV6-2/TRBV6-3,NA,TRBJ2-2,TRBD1,TGTGCCAGCAGTTACTCCTTACAGGGGGCGAACACCGGGGAGCTGTTTTTT,CASSYSLQGANTGELFF
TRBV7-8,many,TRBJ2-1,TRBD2,TGTGCCAGCAGCCCCCTCGTCGGAGCGGGGGGAAGCTCCTACAATGAGCAGTTCTTC,CASSPLVGAGGSSYNEQFF
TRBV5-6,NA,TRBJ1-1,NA,TGTGCCAGCAGTTTAGACAGATATGAAGCTTTCTTT,CASSLDRYEAFF
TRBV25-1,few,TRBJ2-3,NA,TGTGCCAGCAGTCCATATTTCATGCCCCAAGGAACAGATACGCAGTATTTT,CASSPYFMPQGTDTQYF
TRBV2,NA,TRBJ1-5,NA,TGTGCCAGCAGTGTTGGGCAGGGGTTCAGTCAGCCCCAGCATTTT,CASSVGQGFSQPQHF
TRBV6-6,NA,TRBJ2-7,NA,TGTGCCAGCAGTTACACGATGAGCTCCGGGGCCTACGAGCAGTACTTC,CASSYTMSSGAYEQYF
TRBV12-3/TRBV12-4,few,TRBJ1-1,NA,TGTGCCAGCGCTCTATTGGACCTCACTGAAGCTTTCTTT,CASALLDLTEAFF
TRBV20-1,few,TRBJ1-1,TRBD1,TGCAGTGCTAGCCCCTGGACAGGGGGCGGCTCTGAAGCTTTCTTT,CSASPWTGGGSEAFF
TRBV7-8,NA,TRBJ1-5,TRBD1,TGTGCCAGCAGCTCGATGGACAGGGGAGGTGCTGGCAATCAGCCCCAGCATTTT,CASSSMDRGGAGNQPQHF
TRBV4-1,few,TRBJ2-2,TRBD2,TGCGCCAGCAGCCCCAGACCCCCAGCGGGGGGCGTAAACACCGGGGAGCTGTTTTTT,CASSPRPPAGGVNTGELFF
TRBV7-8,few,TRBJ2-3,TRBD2,TGTGCCAGCAGCTCACTAGCGGGGGATTTCACAGATACGCAGTATTTT,CASSSLAGDFTDTQYF
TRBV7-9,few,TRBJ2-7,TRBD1,TGTGCCAGCAGCCATACGAAGGGCAGGGGGTGGTACGAGCAGTACTTC,CASSHTKGRGWYEQYF
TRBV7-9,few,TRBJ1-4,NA,TGTGCCAGCAGCCCGAACAGGGAAACTAATGAAAAACTGTTTTTT,CASSPNRETNEKLFF